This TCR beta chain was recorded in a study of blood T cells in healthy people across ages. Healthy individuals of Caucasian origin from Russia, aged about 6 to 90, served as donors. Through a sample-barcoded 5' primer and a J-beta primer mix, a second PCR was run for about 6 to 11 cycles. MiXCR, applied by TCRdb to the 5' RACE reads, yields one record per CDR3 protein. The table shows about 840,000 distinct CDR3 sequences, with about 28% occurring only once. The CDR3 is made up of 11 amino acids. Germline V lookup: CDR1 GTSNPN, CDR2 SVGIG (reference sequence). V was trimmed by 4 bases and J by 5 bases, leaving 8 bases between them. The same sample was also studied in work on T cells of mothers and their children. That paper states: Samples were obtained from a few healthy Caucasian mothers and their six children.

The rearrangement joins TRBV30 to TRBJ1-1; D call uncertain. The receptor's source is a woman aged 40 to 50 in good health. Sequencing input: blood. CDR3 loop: CAWTRLTEAFF. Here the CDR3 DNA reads TGTGCCTGGACCAGACTAACTGAAGCTTTCTTT.